Each of the 27 T cell receptor beta chains below was sequenced from the same sample in a study of beta chain features in type 1 diabetes. Sequenced material consisted of expressed TCRB transcripts (all of the isolated RNA was reverse transcribed). The repertoire was sequenced with immunoSEQ multiplex PCR; TCRdb's copy has only in-frame clones and lacks some. The data show hundreds of thousands of clones, with 11% to 15% seen just once and less than 0.04% held by the top ten. Study-level results: TCRB CDR3s from Type 1 diabetes patients were moderately but significantly shorter in all four CD4+ subsets.

Antigens for these TCRs are unknown. Sequenced input: naive CD4+ T cells from blood. These receptors all stem from a man between 18 and 35 years old with type 1 diabetes.

This clone was seen a handful of times. The chain combines TRBV9 with TRBJ2-7, with a weak D call TRBD1 (6 bases). V lost 2 bases, J lost 0 bases, and 9 bases lay in between. This CDR3 comprises 14 residues. The germline CDR1 and CDR2 sequences are SGDLS and YYNGEE. The CDR3 DNA follows: TGTGCCAGCAGCGTCACGGGACACTCCTACGAGCAGTACTTC. Translated, it gives CASSVTGHSYEQYF.

The chain employs TRBV7-9 and TRBJ1-2; D unclear. Germline values: CDR1 SEHNR, CDR2 FQNEAQ (reference sequence). The CDR3 covers 14 residues. The V end was cut by 3 bases, the J end by 6 bases, with 14 bases between. The CDR3 here is CASSFSGPPDGYTF. The CDR3, as DNA: TGTGCCAGCAGCTTCTCCGGGCCCCCTGATGGCTACACCTTC.

The rearrangement links TRBV11-2 to TRBJ2-5; D remains ambiguous. The V gene's germline CDR1 is SGHAT and CDR2 FQNNGV. The V gene lost 7 bases and the J gene lost 0 bases, with 12 bases spanning the gap. The CDR3 extends over 14 amino acids. The CDR3 nucleotides are TGTGCCAGCACCCCGAAGGAGAACCAAGAGACCCAGTACTTC. This translates into CASTPKENQETQYF.

V and J are TRBV11-1 and TRBJ2-7, with D unclear. The V end lost 1 base, the J end lost 0 bases, and 7 bases lay between the germline ends. Germline V lookup: CDR1 SGHAT, CDR2 FQDESV (reference sequence). The CDR3 covers 14 residues. The CDR3 coding sequence is TGTGCCAGCAGCTTAGAGGGCCCCTCCTACGAGCAGTACTTC. Protein: CASSLEGPSYEQYF.

The chain joins TRBV19 to TRBJ2-7; 11 bases align to TRBD1. V lost 5 bases, J lost 4 bases, and 10 bases stayed unmatched. Germline CDR1 and CDR2: LNHDA and SQIVND (reference sequence). The CDR3 runs 16 residues. CDR3 in DNA: TGTGCCAGTAGTCTGGGGACAGGGGGTACGAGATACGAGCAGTACTTC. Amino acid sequence: CASSLGTGGTRYEQYF.

This clone was observed a handful of times. This chain uses TRBV29-1 with TRBJ2-1; D unresolved. This CDR3 has 10 amino acids. The germline V gene encodes CDR1 SQVTM and CDR2 ANQGSEA. The V and J ends lost 6 bases and 5 bases respectively, with 5 bases between them. The CDR3 nucleotides are TGCAGCGTAAGGGACAATGAGCAGTTCTTC. Protein: CSVRDNEQFF.

This chain links TRBV5-1 with TRBJ1-2, with a tentative D call TRBD1 (5 bases). Germline V lookup: CDR1 SGHRS, CDR2 YFSETQ. This CDR3 comprises 20 residues. The V and J ends lost 4 bases and 4 bases respectively, with 32 bases between them. Here the CDR3 reads CASSLPRTAGKGTRFYGYTF. DNA of the CDR3: TGCGCCAGCAGCCTACCGCGGACGGCTGGGAAAGGGACGCGATTCTATGGCTACACCTTC.

This sequence joins TRBV6-6 and TRBJ1-2, with a possible D match to TRBD1 (6 bases). The V gene's germline CDR1 is MNHNY and CDR2 SVGAGI (reference sequence). This CDR3 spans 16 amino acids. V was shortened by 0 bases and J by 2 bases, with 13 bases between the two germline ends. The CDR3 DNA reads TGTGCCAGCAGTTACTCGCAAACAGGGATCAACTATGGCTACACCTTC. Translating it yields CASSYSQTGINYGYTF.

The chain links TRBV2 to TRBJ2-5; D remains ambiguous. CDR1 is SNHLY and CDR2 is FYNNEI in the germline V gene. V was clipped by 4 bases and J by 5 bases, with 11 bases between them. The CDR3 spans 13 residues. The CDR3 sequence is CASSVVVEETQYF. DNA of the CDR3: TGTGCCAGCAGTGTGGTCGTGGAGGAGACCCAGTACTTC. The variable domain in full, with the rest retrieved from reference TRBV2 and TRBJ2-5, is EPEVTQTPSHQVTQMGQEVILRCVPISNHLYFYWYRQILGQKVEFLVSFYNNEISEKSEIFDDQFSVERPDGSNFTLKIRSTKLEDSAMYFCASSVVVEETQYFGPGTRLLVL.

This clone came up a few times. The chain uses TRBV2 and TRBJ2-1; D gene ambiguous. The germline CDR1 and CDR2 sequences are SNHLY and FYNNEI. V was shortened by 7 bases and J by 4 bases, with 5 bases between the two germline ends. This CDR3 contains 11 residues. The CDR3 nucleotides read TGTGCCAGCATTTTTTACAATGAGCAGTTCTTC. Translation gives CASIFYNEQFF.

This clone was detected a few times. V usage is TRBV2 and J usage is TRBJ2-1; D is perhaps TRBD1 or TRBD2 (5 bases each). Germline CDR1 reads SNHLY; CDR2 reads FYNNEI. The CDR3 is 14 residues long. The ends were cut back, 6 bases at V and 1 base at J, with 10 bases in the middle. CDR3 residues: CASRWGSSYNEQFF. The CDR3 DNA reads TGTGCCAGCAGGTGGGGGAGTTCCTACAATGAGCAGTTCTTC.

For this clone: One end of the junction varies from germline; a read error may be responsible. The V call is TRBV7-7, the J call TRBJ2-2; TRBD2 agrees at 11 bases. The CDR3 contains 16 residues. Germline assignment: CDR1 SSHAT and CDR2 FNYEAQ (reference sequence). The CDR3 DNA is TGTGCTAGCAGATTACTAGCGGGAGACAACACCGGGGAGCTGTTTTTT. It codes for CASRLLAGDNTGELFF.

The chain employs TRBV29-1 and TRBJ1-1; 7 bases are shared with TRBD1. Trimming removed 4 bases from V and 1 base from J; junction bases left unmatched: 21. The V gene's germline CDR1 is SQVTM and CDR2 ANQGSEA. The length of the CDR3 is 19 residues. For the CDR3, the DNA is TGCAGCGTTGTATGGAGGGGGTACAGGGGTAATGTTGAGAACACTGAAGCTTTCTTT. Translation gives CSVVWRGYRGNVENTEAFF.

The chain employs TRBV13 and TRBJ1-2; D not resolved. The V gene lost 0 bases and the J gene lost 5 bases, with 7 bases spanning the gap. Germline values: CDR1 PRHDT, CDR2 FYEKMQ (reference sequence). The CDR3 totals 13 residues. In DNA form, the CDR3 reads TGTGCCAGCAGCTTAGGGGGCATGTATGGCTACACCTTC. Encoded protein: CASSLGGMYGYTF.

This clone was counted only a few times. The rearrangement uses TRBV10-2 and TRBJ2-1; 9 bases align to TRBD2. J was trimmed by 9 bases and V by 6 bases; bases with no gene match: 9. The germline V gene has CDR1 WSHSY and CDR2 SAAADI. The CDR3 runs to 14 residues. The CDR3 spells CASSVAGVPSEQFF. CDR3 nucleotides: TGCGCCAGCAGCGTAGCGGGAGTCCCCAGTGAGCAGTTCTTC.

The chain is built from TRBV7-2 and TRBJ2-5; the match to TRBD1 covers 7 bases. Germline trimming cut 5 bases from V and 4 bases from J; bases unmatched to any gene: 7. The germline gives CDR1 SGHTA, CDR2 FQGNSA. CDR3 size: 14 residues. CDR3 loop: CASSPLGDRETQYF. The CDR3 coding sequence is TGTGCCAGCAGCCCTTTAGGGGACAGAGAGACCCAGTACTTC.

This clone turned up a few times. The V gene is TRBV20-1, the J gene TRBJ2-1; D is perhaps TRBD1 (5 bases). Germline V gene lookup returns CDR1 DFQATT and CDR2 SNEGSKA (reference sequence). This CDR3 spans 11 amino acids. V lost 8 bases, J lost 0 bases, and 5 bases lay in between. CDR3 DNA: TGCAGTAGGGGCTCCTACAATGAGCAGTTCTTC. It codes for CSRGSYNEQFF.

In this sample, this clone turned up a few times. The J gene is TRBJ2-1, the V gene TRBV5-1; TRBD1 aligns across 7 bases. CDR1 is SGHRS and CDR2 is YFSETQ in the germline V gene. V gave up 0 bases and J gave up 0 bases; unmatched junction bases: 6. The CDR3 length is 17 residues. The CDR3: CASSLAPGQSSYNEQFF. The CDR3 region has the DNA TGCGCCAGCAGCTTGGCCCCGGGACAGAGCTCCTACAATGAGCAGTTCTTC.

This clone was seen more than once but under ten times. The chain carries TRBV30 and TRBJ1-1; 9 bases agree with TRBD1. Germline V gene lookup returns CDR1 GTSNPN and CDR2 SVGIG (reference sequence). This CDR3 spans 12 amino acids. Trimming at V came to 5 bases and at J to 7 bases, leaving 5 bases not matched to a gene. CDR3 nucleotides: TGTGCCTGGCAACAGGGGGCGGGTGAAGCTTTCTTT. Its translation: CAWQQGAGEAFF.

The chain carries TRBV28 and TRBJ1-1; D call uncertain. Per germline, CDR1 MDHEN and CDR2 SYDVKM. The CDR3 has 14 amino acids. Trimming cost V 5 bases and J 0 bases, with 10 bases left between them. The CDR3 nucleotides are TGTGCCAGCAGTGACCCCCTCATGAACACTGAAGCTTTCTTT. As protein: CASSDPLMNTEAFF. Variable domain in full (rest from reference TRBV28 and TRBJ1-1): DVKVTQSSRYLVKRTGEKVFLECVQDMDHENMFWYRQDPGLGLRLIYFSYDVKMKEKGDIPEGYSVSREKKERFSLILESASTNQTSMYLCASSDPLMNTEAFFGQGTRLTVV.

The rearrangement links TRBV30 to TRBJ2-7, with D perhaps matching TRBD1 or TRBD2 (5 bases each). The germline V gene has CDR1 GTSNPN and CDR2 SVGIG (reference sequence). V was clipped by 7 bases and J by 4 bases, with 17 bases between them. CDR3 size: 13 residues. In nucleotides, the CDR3 is TGTGCCTTTTCGGGGCAGTTTGGTTACGAGCAGTACTTC. Residues: CAFSGQFGYEQYF.

This clone appeared a few times. This chain uses TRBV5-1 with TRBJ2-3; D is possibly TRBD1 (6 bases). Per germline, CDR1 SGHRS and CDR2 YFSETQ. The CDR3 runs 13 residues. The ends were cut back, 3 bases at V and 3 bases at J, with 8 bases in the middle. The CDR3 nucleotides are TGCGCCAGCAGCTCTGGACAGACAGATACGCAGTATTTT. It codes for CASSSGQTDTQYF.

This clone was observed a few times. The chain links TRBV9 to TRBJ2-3, with 11 bases matching TRBD2. The CDR3 spans 15 residues. V trimming: 3 bases; J trimming: 4 bases; junction bases outside the gene matches: 4. CDR1 SGDLS and CDR2 YYNGEE come from the germline V gene. The CDR3: CASSELAGAADTQYF. CDR3 nucleotides: TGTGCCAGCAGCGAACTAGCGGGGGCGGCAGATACGCAGTATTTT.

This clone was seen a handful of times. This sequence joins TRBV6-6 and TRBJ2-7, with 10 bases lining up with TRBD2. Losses at the gene ends were 7 bases for V and 6 bases for J; bases not matched to a gene: 3. Germline values: CDR1 MNHNY, CDR2 SVGAGI (reference sequence). The CDR3 consists of 12 residues. In DNA, the CDR3 is TGTGCCAGCACCCTAGCGGGAGCCGAGCAGTACTTC. It encodes CASTLAGAEQYF.

This clone was seen more than once but under ten times. The chain has TRBV28 and TRBJ1-1; D is undetermined. The CDR3 consists of 15 residues. Trimming took off 2 bases at V and 4 bases at J, with 14 bases between the two ends. CDR1 is MDHEN and CDR2 is SYDVKM in the germline V gene. In DNA form, the CDR3 reads TGTGCCAGCAGTTTAGTTGGCTTGAAAGGCACTGAAGCTTTCTTT. It encodes CASSLVGLKGTEAFF.

CDR3 sequence (DNA): TGTGCCAGCAGCCCCCGCCGAGGGGAGACCCAGTACTTC. Amino acids: CASSPRRGETQYF. The chain joins TRBV9 to TRBJ2-5; perhaps TRBD2 as D (5 bases). CDR3 size: 13 residues. The ends were cut back, 4 bases at V and 5 bases at J, with 12 bases in the middle. CDR1 and CDR2 from the germline V gene are SGDLS and YYNGEE.

This clone occurred a few times. The V gene is TRBV28, the J gene TRBJ2-3; D assignment may be TRBD1 or TRBD2 (5 bases each). Germline CDR1 reads MDHEN; CDR2 reads SYDVKM. V gave up 11 bases and J gave up 1 base, with 16 bases separating them. The CDR3 has 14 residues. The CDR3 nucleotides read TGTGCCGGTATGAGTCCGGGACGCACAGATACGCAGTATTTT. It is translated as CAGMSPGRTDTQYF. Using reference TRBV28 and TRBJ2-3 for the parts outside the CDR3, the full variable domain is DVKVTQSSRYLVKRTGEKVFLECVQDMDHENMFWYRQDPGLGLRLIYFSYDVKMKEKGDIPEGYSVSREKKERFSLILESASTNQTSMYLCAGMSPGRTDTQYFGPGTRLTVL.